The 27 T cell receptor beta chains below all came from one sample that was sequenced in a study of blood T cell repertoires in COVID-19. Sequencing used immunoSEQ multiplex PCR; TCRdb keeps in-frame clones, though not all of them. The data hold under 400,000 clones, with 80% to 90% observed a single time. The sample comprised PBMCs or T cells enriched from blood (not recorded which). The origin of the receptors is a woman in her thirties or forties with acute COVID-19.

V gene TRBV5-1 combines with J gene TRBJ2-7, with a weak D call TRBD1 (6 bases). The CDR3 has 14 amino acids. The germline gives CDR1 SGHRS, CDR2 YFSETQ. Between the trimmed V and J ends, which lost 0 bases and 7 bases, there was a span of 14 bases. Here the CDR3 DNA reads TGCGCCAGCAGCTTGGGGACAGACGCTAGAGAGCAGTACTTC. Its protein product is CASSLGTDAREQYF.

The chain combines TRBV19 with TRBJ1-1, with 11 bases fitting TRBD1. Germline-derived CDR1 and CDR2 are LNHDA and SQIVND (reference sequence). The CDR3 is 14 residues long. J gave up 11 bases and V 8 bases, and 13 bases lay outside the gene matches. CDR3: CASSYRDRGYRAFF. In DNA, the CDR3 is TGTGCCAGTTCCTACCGGGACAGGGGGTACCGGGCTTTCTTT.

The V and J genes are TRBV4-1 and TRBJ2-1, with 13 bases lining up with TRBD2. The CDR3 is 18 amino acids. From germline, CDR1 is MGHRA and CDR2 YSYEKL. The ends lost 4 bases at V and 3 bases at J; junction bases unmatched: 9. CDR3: CASSRGLAGAIFYNEQFF. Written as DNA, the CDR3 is TGCGCCAGCAGCCGAGGACTAGCGGGAGCTATTTTCTACAATGAGCAGTTCTTC.

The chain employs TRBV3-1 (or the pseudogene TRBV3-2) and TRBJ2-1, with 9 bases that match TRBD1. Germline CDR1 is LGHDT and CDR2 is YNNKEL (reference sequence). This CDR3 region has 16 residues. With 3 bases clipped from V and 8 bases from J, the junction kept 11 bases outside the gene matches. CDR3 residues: CASSHHPDRGRHEQFF. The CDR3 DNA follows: TGTGCCAGCAGCCATCATCCGGACAGGGGAAGGCATGAGCAGTTCTTC.

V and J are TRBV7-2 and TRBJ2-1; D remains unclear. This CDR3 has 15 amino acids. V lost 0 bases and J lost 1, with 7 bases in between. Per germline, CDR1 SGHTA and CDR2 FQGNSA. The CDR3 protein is CASSLAMSSYNEQFF. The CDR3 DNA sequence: TGTGCCAGCAGCTTAGCGATGAGTTCCTACAATGAGCAGTTCTTC.

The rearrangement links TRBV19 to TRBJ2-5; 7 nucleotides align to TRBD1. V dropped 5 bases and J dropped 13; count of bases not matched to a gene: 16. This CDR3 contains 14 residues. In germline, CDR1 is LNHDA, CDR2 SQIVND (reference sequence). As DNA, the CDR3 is TGTGCCAGTAGTGGGGACACGGGACAGTTTTTGCGGTACTTC. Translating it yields CASSGDTGQFLRYF.

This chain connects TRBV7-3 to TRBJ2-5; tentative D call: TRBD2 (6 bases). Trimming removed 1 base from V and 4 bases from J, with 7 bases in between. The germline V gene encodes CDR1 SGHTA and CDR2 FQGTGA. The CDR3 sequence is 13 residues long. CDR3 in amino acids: CASSLIGGETQYF. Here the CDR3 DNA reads TGTGCCAGCAGCTTAATCGGGGGAGAGACCCAGTACTTC.

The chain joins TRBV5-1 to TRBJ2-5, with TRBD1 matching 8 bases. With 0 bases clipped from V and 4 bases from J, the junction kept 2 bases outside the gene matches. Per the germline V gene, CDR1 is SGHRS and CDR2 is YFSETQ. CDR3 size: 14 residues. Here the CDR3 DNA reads TGCGCCAGCAGCTTGGCTGGACAGGGAGAGACCCAGTACTTC. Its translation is CASSLAGQGETQYF.

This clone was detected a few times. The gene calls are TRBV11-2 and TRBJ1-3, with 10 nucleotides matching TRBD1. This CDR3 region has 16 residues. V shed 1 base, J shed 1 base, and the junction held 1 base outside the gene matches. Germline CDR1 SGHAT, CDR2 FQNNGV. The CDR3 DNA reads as TGTGCCAGCAGCTTAGGGGGACAGGGGTCTGGAAACACCATATATTTT. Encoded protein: CASSLGGQGSGNTIYF.

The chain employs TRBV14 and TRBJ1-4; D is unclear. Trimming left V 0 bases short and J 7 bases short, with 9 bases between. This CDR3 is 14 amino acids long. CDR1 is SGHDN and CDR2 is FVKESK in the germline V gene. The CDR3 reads CASSQDSQSEKLFF. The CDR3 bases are TGTGCCAGCAGCCAAGATAGCCAGAGTGAAAAACTGTTTTTT.

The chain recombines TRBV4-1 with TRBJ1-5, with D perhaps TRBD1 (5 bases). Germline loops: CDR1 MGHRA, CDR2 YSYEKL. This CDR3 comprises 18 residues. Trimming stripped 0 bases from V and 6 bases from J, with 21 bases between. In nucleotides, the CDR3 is TGCGCCAGCAGCCAAGAGGTTCGTGGGGGGGGAATAGGTCAGCCCCAGCATTTT. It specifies CASSQEVRGGGIGQPQHF.

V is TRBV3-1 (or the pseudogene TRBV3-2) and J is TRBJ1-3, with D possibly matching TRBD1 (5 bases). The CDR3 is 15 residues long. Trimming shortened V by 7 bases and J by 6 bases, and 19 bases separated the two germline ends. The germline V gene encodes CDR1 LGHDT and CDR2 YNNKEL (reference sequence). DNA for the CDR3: TGTGCCAGCACGACCCGTGGCAGGGCGGAAAACACCATATATTTT. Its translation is CASTTRGRAENTIYF.

This chain's CDR3 is CASSLLAGGPSAEQYF. Written as DNA, the CDR3 is TGTGCCAGCAGTTTACTAGCGGGAGGGCCAAGTGCCGAGCAGTACTTC. The V and J genes are TRBV28 and TRBJ2-7; 12 nucleotides line up with TRBD2. J lost 6 bases, V lost 2 bases, and 8 bases had no gene match. CDR3 length: 16 amino acids. The germline V gene encodes CDR1 MDHEN and CDR2 SYDVKM.

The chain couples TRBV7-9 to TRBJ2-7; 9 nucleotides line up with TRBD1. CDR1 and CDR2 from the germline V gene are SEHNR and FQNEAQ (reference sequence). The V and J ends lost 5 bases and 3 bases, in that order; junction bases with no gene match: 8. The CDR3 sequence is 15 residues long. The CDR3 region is CASSLRGTGIYEQYF. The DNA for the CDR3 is TGTGCCAGCAGCCTAAGGGGGACAGGGATCTACGAGCAGTACTTC.

The DNA of the CDR3 is TGTGCCAGTAGAAGGGAGTACACCGGGGAGCTGTTTTTT. This gives the protein CASRREYTGELFF. The rearrangement links TRBV19 to TRBJ2-2; D may be TRBD2 (5 bases). Germline loops: CDR1 LNHDA, CDR2 SQIVND (reference sequence). The V and J ends lost 6 bases and 3 bases respectively, with 8 bases between them. This CDR3 has 13 residues. Full variable domain (outside the CDR3, taken from reference TRBV19 and TRBJ2-2): DGGITQSPKYLFRKEGQNVTLSCEQNLNHDAMYWYRQDPGQGLRLIYYSQIVNDFQKGDIAEGYSVSREKKESFPLTVTSAQKNPTAFYLCASRREYTGELFFGEGSRLTVL.

The CDR3 bases are TGTGCCAGCAGTTCTAACGGACGGGGGGCTTTCTTT. Its protein product is CASSSNGRGAFF. The chain uses TRBV28 and TRBJ1-1; D perhaps matches TRBD1 (5 bases). The CDR3 has 12 amino acids. CDR1 and CDR2 (germline): MDHEN, SYDVKM. V gave up 4 bases and J gave up 11 bases, with 14 bases separating them.

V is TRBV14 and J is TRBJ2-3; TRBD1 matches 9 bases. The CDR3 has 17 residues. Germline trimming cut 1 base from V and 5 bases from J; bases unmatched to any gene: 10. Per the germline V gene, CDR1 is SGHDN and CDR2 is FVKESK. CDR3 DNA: TGTGCCAGCAGCCAAGGATTTGGGACAGGGTTGAAAGATACGCAGTATTTT. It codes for CASSQGFGTGLKDTQYF. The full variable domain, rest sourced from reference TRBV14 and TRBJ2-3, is EAGVTQFPSHSVIEKGQTVTLRCDPISGHDNLYWYRRVMGKEIKFLLHFVKESKQDESGMPNNRFLAERTGGTYSTLKVQPAELEDSGVYFCASSQGFGTGLKDTQYFGPGTRLTVL.

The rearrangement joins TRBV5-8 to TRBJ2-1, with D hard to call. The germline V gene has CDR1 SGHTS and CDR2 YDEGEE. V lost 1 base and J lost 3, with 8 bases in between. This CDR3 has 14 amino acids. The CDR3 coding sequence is TGTGCCAGCAGCTTGATTCCTAGCTACAATGAGCAGTTCTTC. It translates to CASSLIPSYNEQFF.

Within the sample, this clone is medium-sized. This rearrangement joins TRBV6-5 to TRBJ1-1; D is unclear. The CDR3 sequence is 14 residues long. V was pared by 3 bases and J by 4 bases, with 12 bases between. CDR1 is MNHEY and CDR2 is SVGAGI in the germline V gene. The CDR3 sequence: CASSYSGVTTEAFF. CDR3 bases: TGTGCCAGCAGTTATAGCGGGGTAACCACTGAAGCTTTCTTT.

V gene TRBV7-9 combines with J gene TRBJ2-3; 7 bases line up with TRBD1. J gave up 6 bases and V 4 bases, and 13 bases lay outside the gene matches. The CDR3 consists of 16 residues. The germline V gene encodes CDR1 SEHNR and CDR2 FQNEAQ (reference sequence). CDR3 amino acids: CASSSTGPLQADTQYF. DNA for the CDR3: TGTGCCAGCAGCTCGACAGGGCCGCTGCAGGCCGATACGCAGTATTTT.

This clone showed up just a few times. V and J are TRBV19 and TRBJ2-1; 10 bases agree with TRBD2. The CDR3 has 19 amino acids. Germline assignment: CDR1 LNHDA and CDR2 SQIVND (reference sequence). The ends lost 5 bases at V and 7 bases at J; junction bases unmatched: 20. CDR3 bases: TGTGCCAGTAGTGTGTCTAGCGGGAGTCTCAGGGTTCTCGGGAATGAGCAGTTCTTC. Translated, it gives CASSVSSGSLRVLGNEQFF.

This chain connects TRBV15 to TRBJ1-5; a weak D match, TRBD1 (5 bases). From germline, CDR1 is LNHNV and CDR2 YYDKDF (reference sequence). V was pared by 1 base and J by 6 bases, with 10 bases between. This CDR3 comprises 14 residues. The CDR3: CATSRGGGSQPQHF. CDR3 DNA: TGTGCCACCAGCAGAGGGGGGGGAAGTCAGCCCCAGCATTTT.

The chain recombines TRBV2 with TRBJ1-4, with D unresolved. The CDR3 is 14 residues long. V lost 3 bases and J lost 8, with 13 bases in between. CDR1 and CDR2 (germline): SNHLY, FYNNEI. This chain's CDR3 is CASSESFIGEKLFF. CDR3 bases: TGTGCCAGCAGTGAGTCTTTCATCGGGGAAAAACTGTTTTTT.

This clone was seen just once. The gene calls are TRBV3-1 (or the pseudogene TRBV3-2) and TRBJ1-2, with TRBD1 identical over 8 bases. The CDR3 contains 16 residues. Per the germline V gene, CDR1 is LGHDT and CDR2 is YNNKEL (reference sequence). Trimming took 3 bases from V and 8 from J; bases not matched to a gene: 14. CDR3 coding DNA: TGTGCCAGCAGCCACGGGGGGACAGGCCGTCGGGGCGGCTACACCTTC. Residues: CASSHGGTGRRGGYTF.

CDR3 coding DNA: TGTGCCAGCAGTTACTCGAGCGGGGTCCCCCTCCACTTT. It is translated as CASSYSSGVPLHF. The chain carries TRBV6-6 and TRBJ1-6; D gene uncertain. Trimming removed 0 bases from V and 13 bases from J, with 10 bases in between. The CDR3 consists of 13 residues. Germline CDR1 and CDR2: MNHNY and SVGAGI (reference sequence).

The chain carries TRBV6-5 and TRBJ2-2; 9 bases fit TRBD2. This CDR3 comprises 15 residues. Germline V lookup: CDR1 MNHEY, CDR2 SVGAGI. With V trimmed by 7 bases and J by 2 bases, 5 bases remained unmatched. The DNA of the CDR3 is TGTGCCAGCATTCTGGGACTAGCCAACACCGGGGAGCTGTTTTTT. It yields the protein CASILGLANTGELFF.

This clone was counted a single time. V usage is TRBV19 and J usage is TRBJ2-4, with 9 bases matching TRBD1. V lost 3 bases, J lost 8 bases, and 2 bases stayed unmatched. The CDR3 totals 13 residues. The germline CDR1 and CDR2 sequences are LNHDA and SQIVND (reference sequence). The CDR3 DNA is TGTGCCAGTAGTATCGGACAGGGGTACATTCAGTACTTC. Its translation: CASSIGQGYIQYF.